A selection of T cell receptor beta chains follows, all from one sample in a study of shared clonotypes between healthy human individuals. The table came from immunoSEQ multiplex PCR; TCRdb's copy has only in-frame clones and leaves some out. The table lists millions of clones, more than 80% of them singletons. The specimen sequenced was naive CD4+ T cells sorted from blood. These receptors came from a man between 18 and 35 years old in good health. The conserved cysteine and the conserved F or W are not part of the CDR3 here.

v_call: TRBV19
j_call: TRBJ2-1
cdr3_aa: ASRTSGINEQF

v_call: TRBV6-5
j_call: TRBJ2-7
cdr3_aa: ATSTSGGPYEQY

v_call: TRBV10-3
j_call: TRBJ2-2
cdr3_aa: AIAPGSSLNTGELF

v_call: TRBV14
j_call: TRBJ2-5
cdr3_aa: ASSQRTGLETQY

v_call: TRBV9
j_call: TRBJ1-3
cdr3_aa: ASSVDFTAHSGNTIY

v_call: TRBV11-2
j_call: TRBJ2-2
cdr3_aa: ASSSTRALSAGELF

v_call: TRBV21-1
j_call: TRBJ1-5
cdr3_aa: ARFFRTANSNQPQH

v_call: TRBV7-8
j_call: TRBJ2-7
cdr3_aa: ASSVQGSGYEQY

v_call: TRBV7-6
j_call: TRBJ1-6
cdr3_aa: ASSLAPAGVDSPLH

v_call: TRBV4-3
j_call: TRBJ2-7
cdr3_aa: ASSQVFGPYEQY

v_call: TRBV6-1
j_call: TRBJ1-6
cdr3_aa: ASRPDRGDNSPLH

v_call: TRBV13
j_call: TRBJ2-2
cdr3_aa: ASRRDGELF

v_call: TRBV9
j_call: TRBJ1-6
cdr3_aa: ASSVGVGQNNSPLH

v_call: TRBV10-3
j_call: TRBJ1-2
cdr3_aa: AISESKGGYT

v_call: TRBV11-1
j_call: TRBJ2-6
cdr3_aa: ASSRQGASSGANVLT

v_call: TRBV6-1
j_call: TRBJ2-4
cdr3_aa: ASSDRSDLDIQY

v_call: TRBV11-2
j_call: TRBJ2-1
cdr3_aa: ASSLLTTRNEQF

v_call: TRBV30
j_call: TRBJ1-5
cdr3_aa: AWSDWGRTISKPQH

v_call: TRBV7-2
j_call: TRBJ1-1
cdr3_aa: ASSLAFAYEAF

v_call: TRBV19
j_call: TRBJ2-2
cdr3_aa: ASSIGPYTGELF

v_call: TRBV21-1
j_call: TRBJ1-5
cdr3_aa: ASSKVPSAGIRNQPQH

v_call: TRBV7-2
j_call: TRBJ2-4
cdr3_aa: ASSSVRGGWRAKNIQY

v_call: TRBV18
j_call: TRBJ2-7
cdr3_aa: ASSPVGGDSEQY

v_call: TRBV6-6
j_call: TRBJ1-2
cdr3_aa: ASQTGGAYGYT

v_call: TRBV10-3
j_call: TRBJ2-6
cdr3_aa: AISEFRTGFSGANVLT

v_call: TRBV7-2
j_call: TRBJ2-7
cdr3_aa: ASSRSGTGSYEQY

v_call: TRBV11-2
j_call: TRBJ1-6
cdr3_aa: ASSQGVGSPLH

v_call: TRBV5-1
j_call: TRBJ2-3
cdr3_aa: ASSSASGGSSTDTQY

v_call: TRBV6-5
j_call: TRBJ2-7
cdr3_aa: ASNTGDFSYEQY

v_call: TRBV28
j_call: TRBJ1-2
cdr3_aa: ASSFLQGFYGYT

v_call: TRBV6-5
j_call: TRBJ2-2
cdr3_aa: ASSLQGERSGELF

v_call: TRBV7-6
j_call: TRBJ2-5
cdr3_aa: ASSNGRALGETQY

v_call: TRBV5-8
j_call: TRBJ1-3
cdr3_aa: ASSSTGRSGNTIY

v_call: TRBV19
j_call: TRBJ2-5
cdr3_aa: ASSSRETQY

v_call: TRBV12-5
j_call: TRBJ1-6
cdr3_aa: ASGPPGAGRFYNSPLH

v_call: TRBV11-2
j_call: TRBJ1-1
cdr3_aa: ASSLEGRGDTEAF

v_call: TRBV6-1
j_call: TRBJ2-7
cdr3_aa: ASSELLGGTYEQY

v_call: TRBV10-2
j_call: TRBJ1-3
cdr3_aa: ASSSRISPSGNTIY

v_call: TRBV7-9
j_call: TRBJ1-1
cdr3_aa: ASSSYSITEAF

v_call: TRBV28
j_call: TRBJ2-7
cdr3_aa: ASSRTVLLYEQY

v_call: TRBV9
j_call: TRBJ2-2
cdr3_aa: ASSDRAGTGELF